This T cell receptor beta chain was obtained from a study of T-cell memory formation after mild COVID-19. This clonotype came up many times. The CDR3 loop spans 14 amino acids. Per the germline V gene, CDR1 is MNHEY and CDR2 is SMNVEV (reference sequence). V was shortened by 0 bases and J by 7 bases, with 10 bases between the two germline ends. In TCRdb, the 5' RACE reads were re-called with MiXCR into one record per CDR3 protein. The sample records a few hundred thousand distinct CDR3 sequences, around 16% being singletons. The receptor comes from a man between 18 and 29 years old who had mild COVID-19 (a few samples of this study predate the infection). Cell type and time point are not known. The chain has TRBV27 and TRBJ1-5; D not resolved. Sequenced sample: PBMCs or a T cell subset sorted from them (not recorded which). DNA of the CDR3: TGTGCCAGCAGTTTATCAGGGAGTGGGCAGCCCCAGCATTTT. This translates into CASSLSGSGQPQHF.